A selection of T cell receptor beta chains follows, all from one sample in a study of CD8 T cells in ankylosing spondylitis. TCRdb recomputed calls from the 5' RACE reads with MiXCR, one row per CDR3 protein. The sample yields some 450,000 distinct CDR3 sequences, 17% seen once. The sequencing sample was made of blood, either unsorted or a sorted T cell fraction (not recorded which). The receptors derive from a male donor with ankylosing spondylitis. CDR3s include the opening cysteine and the closing phenylalanine or tryptophan. The order of the fields is D gene, CDR3 length, clone size, J gene, V gene, CDR3 protein, CDR3 DNA. A D gene is named only where the DNA matches it firmly. Where a row states a size, it is once, few, many or the class of an expanded clone; other rows omit it.

NA	15	few	TRBJ1-2	TRBV9	CASSVAWGLDYGYTF	TGTGCCAGCAGCGTAGCGTGGGGGCTTGACTATGGCTACACCTTC
NA	16	few	TRBJ2-4	TRBV12-3/TRBV12-4	CASSASDRLAKNIQYF	TGTGCCAGCAGTGCCAGTGACAGGCTAGCCAAAAACATTCAGTACTTC
NA	15	NA	TRBJ2-2	TRBV6-1	CATSRWTVNTGELFF	TGTGCCACCTCACGTTGGACGGTGAACACCGGGGAGCTGTTTTTT
NA	15	few	TRBJ2-3	TRBV2	CASSDGSARPDTQYF	TGTGCCAGCAGTGATGGGTCGGCGCGGCCGGATACGCAGTATTTT
NA	15	many	TRBJ2-2	TRBV5-1	CASSLTVSNTGELFF	TGCGCCAGCAGCTTGACGGTTTCGAACACCGGGGAGCTGTTTTTT
NA	17	few	TRBJ2-5	TRBV7-2	CASSSRPGTGLQETQYF	TGTGCCAGCAGCTCACGACCTGGGACTGGCCTACAAGAGACCCAGTACTTC
NA	13	few	TRBJ2-7	TRBV28	CASSWDTSYEQYF	TGTGCCAGCAGTTGGGACACGTCCTACGAGCAGTACTTC
NA	12	many	TRBJ1-1	TRBV24-1	CATKGSNTEAFF	TGTGCCACCAAGGGAAGTAACACTGAAGCTTTCTTT
NA	15	few	TRBJ2-7	TRBV29-1	CSVEGLSQGTYEQYF	TGCAGCGTTGAGGGCTTATCGCAGGGAACCTACGAGCAGTACTTC
TRBD1	16	few	TRBJ2-5	TRBV10-1	CASSETGTAGQETQYF	TGCGCCAGCAGTGAAACCGGGACAGCCGGCCAAGAGACCCAGTACTTC
NA	16	few	TRBJ1-4	TRBV6-5	CASSYSKGGVGEKLFF	TGTGCCAGCAGTTACTCGAAAGGGGGAGTTGGTGAAAAACTGTTTTTT
NA	15	few	TRBJ2-1	TRBV5-1	CASSLASLSYNEQFF	TGCGCCAGCAGCTTGGCTAGCCTGTCCTACAATGAGCAGTTCTTC
NA	14	NA	TRBJ2-7	TRBV20-1	CSASPGTLNYEQYF	TGCAGTGCTTCCCCCGGGACACTCAACTACGAGCAGTACTTC
NA	12	NA	TRBJ1-1	TRBV28	CASMGGNTEAFF	TGTGCCAGCATGGGTGGAAACACTGAAGCTTTCTTT
NA	12	NA	TRBJ2-7	TRBV15	CATSMSGYEQYF	TGTGCCACCAGCATGTCGGGATACGAGCAGTACTTC
TRBD1	14	NA	TRBJ1-1	TRBV20-1	CSAVWTGRNTEAFF	TGCAGTGCTGTTTGGACAGGTCGGAACACTGAAGCTTTCTTT
NA	16	NA	TRBJ2-2	TRBV4-3	CASSQDDYPNTGELFF	TGCGCCAGCAGCCAAGATGACTACCCGAACACCGGGGAGCTGTTTTTT
TRBD2	16	NA	TRBJ2-1	TRBV2	CASRTSGSPSYNEQFF	TGTGCCAGTAGGACTAGCGGAAGTCCCTCCTACAATGAGCAGTTCTTC
TRBD1	15	NA	TRBJ1-2	TRBV12-3/TRBV12-4	CASSRTGFANYGYTF	TGTGCCAGCAGCAGGACAGGTTTCGCTAACTATGGCTACACCTTC
NA	14	many	TRBJ2-6	TRBV28	CASNLQGVDNVLTF	TGTGCCAGCAACTTACAGGGAGTTGACAACGTCCTGACTTTC
NA	11	few	TRBJ2-1	TRBV12-3/TRBV12-4	CASSPAVEQFF	TGTGCCAGCAGCCCAGCCGTAGAGCAGTTCTTC
TRBD2	16	NA	TRBJ2-7	TRBV4-2	CASSRPSGTSSYEQYF	TGTGCCAGCAGCCGCCCGAGCGGGACGTCCTCCTACGAGCAGTACTTC
TRBD1	13	NA	TRBJ2-7	TRBV6-2/TRBV6-3	CASRRTGGLEQYF	TGTGCCAGCCGCCGGACAGGGGGCCTCGAGCAGTACTTC
NA	15	NA	TRBJ1-2	TRBV29-1	CSVSGGAKGNYGYTF	TGCAGCGTTTCGGGGGGCGCAAAGGGAAACTATGGCTACACCTTC
NA	11	many	TRBJ2-3	TRBV3-1	CASSTRDGLYF	TGTGCCAGCAGCACCCGGGACGGGCTGTATTTT
NA	12	NA	TRBJ2-1	TRBV7-2	CASAPPGQKQFF	TGTGCCAGCGCACCCCCGGGTCAAAAGCAGTTCTTC
TRBD1	12	NA	TRBJ2-5	TRBV20-1	CSAQGVGETQYF	TGCAGTGCCCAGGGGGTCGGGGAGACCCAGTACTTC
NA	14	few	TRBJ1-5	TRBV7-2	CASSLVQGTQPQHF	TGTGCCAGCAGCTTAGTGCAGGGAACTCAGCCCCAGCATTTT
NA	14	many	TRBJ1-1	TRBV10-3	CAIKRGGADTEAFF	TGTGCCATCAAGAGGGGGGGGGCTGACACTGAAGCTTTCTTT
NA	14	NA	TRBJ2-7	TRBV4-3	CASSQGVQSHEQYF	TGCGCCAGCAGCCAGGGGGTGCAGTCTCACGAGCAGTACTTC
NA	13	NA	TRBJ2-5	TRBV28	CASSFGGLETQYF	TGTGCCAGCAGTTTTGGCGGCCTGGAGACCCAGTACTTC
NA	14	few	TRBJ1-5	TRBV3-1	CASSHSGPYQPQHF	TGTGCCAGCAGCCATTCAGGTCCTTATCAGCCCCAGCATTTT
NA	13	NA	TRBJ1-5	TRBV20-1	CSARTRGGEPQHF	TGCAGTGCTAGGACGAGGGGTGGAGAGCCCCAGCATTTT
TRBD1	17	few	TRBJ1-1	TRBV5-5	CASSSKGQGAMNTEAFF	TGTGCCAGCAGCTCGAAGGGACAGGGGGCAATGAACACTGAAGCTTTCTTT
NA	12	few	TRBJ1-1	TRBV29-1	CSVVPLGSGAFF	TGCAGCGTTGTTCCCCTCGGGTCCGGGGCTTTCTTT
NA	18	few	TRBJ2-7	TRBV6-2/TRBV6-3	CASSSRTGAGEKTYEQYF	TGTGCCAGCAGTTCCAGGACAGGAGCGGGGGAGAAAACCTACGAGCAGTACTTC
NA	16	NA	TRBJ2-5	TRBV5-1	CASSPPSSALGETQYF	TGCGCCAGCAGCCCACCTTCTAGCGCCCTCGGGGAGACCCAGTACTTC
NA	15	few	TRBJ1-1	TRBV7-9	CASSRSQGGASEAFF	TGTGCCAGCAGCCGGAGTCAGGGTGGGGCATCTGAAGCTTTCTTT
TRBD1	15	many	TRBJ1-2	TRBV6-5	CASSYSGQGNYGYTF	TGTGCCAGCAGTTACTCTGGACAGGGGAACTATGGCTACACCTTC
TRBD1	15	few	TRBJ2-7	TRBV4-2	CASSQTDRLKYEQYF	TGTGCCAGCAGCCAAACGGACAGGCTAAAGTACGAGCAGTACTTC
NA	16	many	TRBJ2-2	TRBV4-2	CASSQGPSVNTGELFF	TGTGCCAGCAGCCAAGGGCCCAGCGTGAACACCGGGGAGCTGTTTTTT
TRBD1	15	few	TRBJ2-3	TRBV6-1	CASRAGQGRTDTQYF	TGTGCCAGCAGGGCGGGACAGGGACGCACAGATACGCAGTATTTT
NA	15	few	TRBJ2-5	TRBV5-1	CASYRVAGARETQYF	TGCGCCAGCTACCGGGTTGCAGGGGCTCGGGAGACCCAGTACTTC
NA	13	many	TRBJ2-1	TRBV12-3/TRBV12-4	CASSPEGRDEQFF	TGTGCCAGCAGTCCCGAGGGGCGGGATGAGCAGTTCTTC
NA	16	NA	TRBJ1-1	TRBV11-2	CASSLDLGEINTEAFF	TGTGCCAGCAGCTTAGATCTTGGAGAAATAAACACTGAAGCTTTCTTT
NA	15	many	TRBJ2-1	TRBV14	CASSLEGASYNEQFF	TGTGCCAGCAGCCTGGAGGGCGCGTCCTACAATGAGCAGTTCTTC
TRBD2	17	NA	TRBJ2-2	TRBV6-1	CASSASSGGANTGELFF	TGTGCCAGCAGTGCTAGTAGCGGGGGAGCGAACACCGGGGAGCTGTTTTTT
TRBD1	16	once	TRBJ2-4	TRBV7-8	CASSSGQGEAKNIQYF	TGTGCCAGCAGCTCCGGACAGGGGGAAGCCAAAAACATTCAGTACTTC